Shown below are 4 T cell receptor beta chains from a single sample sequenced in a study of blood T cell repertoires in COVID-19. The data were produced by immunoSEQ multiplex PCR, yet TCRdb's version contains in-frame clones alone and is incomplete. This table has roughly 220,000 clones, 80% to 90% appearing once. The sequencing sample was made of PBMCs or T cells enriched from blood (not recorded which). The receptors originated from a woman in her thirties or forties with acute COVID-19.

This clone was counted a single time. V is TRBV4-1 and J is TRBJ1-6, with 9 bases that match TRBD1. The germline gives CDR1 MGHRA, CDR2 YSYEKL. The V segment lost 1 base and the J segment 10 bases; nucleotides outside the gene matches: 5. The CDR3 covers 15 residues. This chain's CDR3 is CASSQAGTGRSPLHF. Here the CDR3 DNA reads TGCGCCAGCAGCCAAGCTGGGACAGGGAGATCACCCCTCCACTTT.

The CDR3 spells CASRTSSGTDTQYF. Written as DNA, the CDR3 is TGTGCCAGCAGGACGTCTAGCGGGACAGATACGCAGTATTTT. V is TRBV28 and J is TRBJ2-3; TRBD2 agrees at 8 bases. This CDR3 comprises 14 residues. V lost 6 bases and J lost 3; bases outside the gene matches: 5. Germline loops: CDR1 MDHEN, CDR2 SYDVKM.

This clone was seen only once. The chain is built from TRBV9 and TRBJ2-1; a possible D gene is TRBD2 (5 bases). The CDR3 sequence is 15 residues long. Germline CDR1 and CDR2: SGDLS and YYNGEE. V lost 0 bases and J lost 5, with 12 bases in between. The CDR3 sequence is CASSVEGFGNNEQFF. CDR3 nucleotides: TGTGCCAGCAGCGTAGAAGGCTTCGGGAACAATGAGCAGTTCTTC.

The chain employs TRBV29-1 and TRBJ2-1, with 11 bases lining up with TRBD2. Trimming at V came to 6 bases and at J to 3 bases, leaving 10 bases not matched to a gene. Per the germline V gene, CDR1 is SQVTM and CDR2 is ANQGSEA. The CDR3 covers 16 residues. CDR3 DNA: TGCAGCGTGCCTGCACCAACTAGCGGGAGCTACAATGAGCAGTTCTTC. Protein sequence: CSVPAPTSGSYNEQFF.